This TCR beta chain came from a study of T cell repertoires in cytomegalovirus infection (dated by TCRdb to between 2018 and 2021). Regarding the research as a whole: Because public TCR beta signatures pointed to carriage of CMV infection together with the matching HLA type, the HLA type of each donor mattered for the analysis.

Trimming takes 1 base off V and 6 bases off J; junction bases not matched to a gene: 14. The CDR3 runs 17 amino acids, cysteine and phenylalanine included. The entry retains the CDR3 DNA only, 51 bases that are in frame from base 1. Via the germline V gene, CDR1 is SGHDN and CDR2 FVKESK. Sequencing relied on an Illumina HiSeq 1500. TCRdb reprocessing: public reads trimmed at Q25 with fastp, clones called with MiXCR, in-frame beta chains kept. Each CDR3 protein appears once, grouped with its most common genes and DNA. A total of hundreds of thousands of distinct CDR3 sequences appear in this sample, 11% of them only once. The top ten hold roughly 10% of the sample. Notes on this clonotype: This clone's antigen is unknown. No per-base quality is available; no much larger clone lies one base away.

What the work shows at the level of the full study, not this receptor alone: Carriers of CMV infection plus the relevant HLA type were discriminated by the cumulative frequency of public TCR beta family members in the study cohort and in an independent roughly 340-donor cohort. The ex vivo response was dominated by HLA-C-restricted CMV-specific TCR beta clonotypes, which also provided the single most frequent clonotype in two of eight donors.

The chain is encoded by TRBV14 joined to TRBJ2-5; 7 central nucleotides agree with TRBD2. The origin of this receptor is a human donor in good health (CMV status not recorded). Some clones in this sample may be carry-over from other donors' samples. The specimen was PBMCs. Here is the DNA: TGTGCCAGCAGCCAAGGGATCGGACTAGGGAATCTTCAGACCCAGTACTTC. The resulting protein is CASSQGIGLGNLQTQYF.